The clone carrying this T cell receptor (beta chain) was recorded a few times. This sample was included in a study of identical twins' blood T cells. The CDR3 has 11 residues. The germline V and J ends were trimmed by 1 base and 13 bases, with 10 bases remaining between them. CDR1 and CDR2 (germline): SGHDN, FVKESK. TCRdb re-called the 5' RACE reads through MiXCR, storing one row per CDR3 protein. The sample shows fewer than 450,000 distinct CDR3 sequences, approximately 30% of them seen only once. The chain is built from TRBV14 and TRBJ1-2; D is undetermined. This clonotype was obtained from a woman between 18 and 50 years old in good health. Specimen: PBMCs. Here the CDR3 DNA reads TGTGCCAGCAGCCAAGGATTGGCCTCCACCTTC. Encoded protein: CASSQGLASTF.